This T cell receptor (beta chain) was captured in a study of T cell repertoires in cytomegalovirus infection. Across the study: Indications came from public TCR beta signatures; they pointed to CMV infection and to a matching HLA type.

Germline V gene data show CDR1 as MNHNY and CDR2 as SVGAGI (reference sequence). V was pared by 1 base and J by 3 bases, with 7 bases of the junction left unmatched. The CDR3 runs 16 residues. This clonotype occurred many times. Its target is unknown. Study conclusions and caveats: The cumulative frequency of public TCR beta families distinguished individuals who carried CMV together with the relevant HLA. HLA-C-restricted, CMV-specific TCR beta clonotypes were dominant ex vivo.

TCRdb analysed the reads with MiXCR anew, one entry per CDR3 protein. The sample comprises around 630,000 distinct CDR3 sequences, approximately 24% of which are singletons, and approximately 8% rests with the top ten. Material: CD8+ T cells from PBMCs. The sequence was obtained from a human donor in good health (CMV status not recorded). Some clones in this sample may be carry-over from other donors' samples. The rearrangement uses TRBV6-6 and TRBJ2-5, with 8 bases lining up with TRBD2. CDR3 amino acids: CASSYFQKAGEETQYF. The CDR3, as DNA: TGTGCCAGCAGTTACTTTCAGAAAGCGGGGGAAGAGACCCAGTACTTC.